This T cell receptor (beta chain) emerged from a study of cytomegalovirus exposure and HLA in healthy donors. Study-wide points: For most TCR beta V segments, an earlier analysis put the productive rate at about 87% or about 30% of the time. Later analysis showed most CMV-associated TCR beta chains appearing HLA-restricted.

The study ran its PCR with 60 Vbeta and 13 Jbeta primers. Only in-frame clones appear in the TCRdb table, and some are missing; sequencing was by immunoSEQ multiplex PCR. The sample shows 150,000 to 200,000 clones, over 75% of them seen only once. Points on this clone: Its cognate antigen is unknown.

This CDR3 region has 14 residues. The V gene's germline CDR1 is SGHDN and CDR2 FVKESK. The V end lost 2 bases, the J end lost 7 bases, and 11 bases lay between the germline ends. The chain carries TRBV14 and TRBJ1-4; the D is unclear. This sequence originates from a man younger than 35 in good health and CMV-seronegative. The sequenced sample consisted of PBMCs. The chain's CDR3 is CASSQLSKSEKLFF. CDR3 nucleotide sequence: TGTGCCAGCAGCCAACTGAGTAAAAGTGAAAAACTGTTTTTT.